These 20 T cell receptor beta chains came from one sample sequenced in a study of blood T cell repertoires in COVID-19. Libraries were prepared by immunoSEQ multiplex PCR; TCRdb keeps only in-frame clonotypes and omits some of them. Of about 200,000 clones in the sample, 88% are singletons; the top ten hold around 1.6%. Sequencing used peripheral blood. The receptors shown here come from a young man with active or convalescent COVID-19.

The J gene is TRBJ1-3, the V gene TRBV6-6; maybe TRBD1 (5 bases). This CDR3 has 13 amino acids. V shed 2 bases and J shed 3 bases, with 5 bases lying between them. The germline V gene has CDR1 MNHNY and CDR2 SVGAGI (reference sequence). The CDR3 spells CASSYRGGNTIYF. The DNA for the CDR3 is TGTGCCAGCAGTTACAGGGGTGGAAACACCATATATTTT.

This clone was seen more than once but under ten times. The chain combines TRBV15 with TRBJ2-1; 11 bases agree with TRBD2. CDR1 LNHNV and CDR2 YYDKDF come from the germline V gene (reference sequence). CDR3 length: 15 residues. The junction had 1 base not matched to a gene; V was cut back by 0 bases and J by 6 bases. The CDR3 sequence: CATSRDTSGSNEQFF. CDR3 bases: TGTGCCACCAGCAGAGATACTAGCGGGAGCAATGAGCAGTTCTTC.

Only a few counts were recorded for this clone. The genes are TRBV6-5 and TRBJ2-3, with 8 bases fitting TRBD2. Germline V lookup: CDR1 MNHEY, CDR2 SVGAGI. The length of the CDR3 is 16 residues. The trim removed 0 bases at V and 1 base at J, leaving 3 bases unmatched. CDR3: CASSYSRGGRTDTQYF. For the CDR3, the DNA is TGTGCCAGCAGTTACTCTCGGGGGGGGCGCACAGATACGCAGTATTTT.

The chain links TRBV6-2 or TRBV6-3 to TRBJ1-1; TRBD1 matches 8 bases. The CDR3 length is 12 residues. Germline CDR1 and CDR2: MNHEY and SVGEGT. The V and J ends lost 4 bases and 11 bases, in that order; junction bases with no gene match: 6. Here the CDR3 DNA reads TGTGCCAGCAGTTGGACAGGGTCAGGGGCTTTCTTT. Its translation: CASSWTGSGAFF.

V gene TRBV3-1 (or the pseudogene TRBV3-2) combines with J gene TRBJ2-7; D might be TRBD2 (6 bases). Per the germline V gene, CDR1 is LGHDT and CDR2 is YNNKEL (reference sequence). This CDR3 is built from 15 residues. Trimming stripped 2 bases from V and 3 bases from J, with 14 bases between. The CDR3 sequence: CASSQSPGGNYEQYF. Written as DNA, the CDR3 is TGTGCCAGCAGCCAAAGTCCCGGAGGGAACTACGAGCAGTACTTC.

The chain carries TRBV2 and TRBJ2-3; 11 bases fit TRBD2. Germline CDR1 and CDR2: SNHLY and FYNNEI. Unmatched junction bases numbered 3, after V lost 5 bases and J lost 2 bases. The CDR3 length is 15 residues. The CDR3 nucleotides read TGTGCCAGCAGTTCGACTAGCGGGAACACAGATACGCAGTATTTT. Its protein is CASSSTSGNTDTQYF. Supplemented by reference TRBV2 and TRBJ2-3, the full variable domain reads EPEVTQTPSHQVTQMGQEVILRCVPISNHLYFYWYRQILGQKVEFLVSFYNNEISEKSEIFDDQFSVERPDGSNFTLKIRSTKLEDSAMYFCASSSTSGNTDTQYFGPGTRLTVL.

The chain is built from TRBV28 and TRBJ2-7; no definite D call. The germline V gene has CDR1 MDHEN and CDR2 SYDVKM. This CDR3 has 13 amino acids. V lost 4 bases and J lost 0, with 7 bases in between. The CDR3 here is CASSSEDSYEQYF. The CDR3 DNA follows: TGTGCCAGCAGTTCTGAGGACTCCTACGAGCAGTACTTC.

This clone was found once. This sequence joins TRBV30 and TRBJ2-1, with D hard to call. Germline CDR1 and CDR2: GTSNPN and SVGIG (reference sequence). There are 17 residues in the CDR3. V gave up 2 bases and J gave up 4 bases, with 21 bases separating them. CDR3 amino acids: CAWSLPMDERRYNEQFF. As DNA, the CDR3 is TGTGCCTGGAGTCTTCCTATGGATGAGAGGCGGTACAATGAGCAGTTCTTC.

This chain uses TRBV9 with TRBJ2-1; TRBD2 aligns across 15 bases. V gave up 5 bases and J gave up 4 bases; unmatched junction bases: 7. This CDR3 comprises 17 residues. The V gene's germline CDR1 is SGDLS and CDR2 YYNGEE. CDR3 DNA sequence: TGTGCCAGCAGTTCCGGGACTAGCGGGAGGACATACAATGAGCAGTTCTTC. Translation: CASSSGTSGRTYNEQFF.

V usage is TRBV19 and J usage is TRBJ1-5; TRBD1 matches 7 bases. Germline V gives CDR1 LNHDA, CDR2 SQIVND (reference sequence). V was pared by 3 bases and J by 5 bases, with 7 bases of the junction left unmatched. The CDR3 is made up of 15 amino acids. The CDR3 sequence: CASSILGQGDQPQHF. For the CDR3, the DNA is TGTGCCAGTAGTATTCTCGGGCAGGGGGATCAGCCCCAGCATTTT.

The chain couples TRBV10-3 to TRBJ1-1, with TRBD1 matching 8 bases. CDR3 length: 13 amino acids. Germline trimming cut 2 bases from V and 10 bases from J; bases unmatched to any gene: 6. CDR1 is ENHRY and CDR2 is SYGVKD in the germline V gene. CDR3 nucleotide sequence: TGTGCCATCAGTGAGGCGGACAGGGTATCAGCTTTCTTT. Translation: CAISEADRVSAFF.

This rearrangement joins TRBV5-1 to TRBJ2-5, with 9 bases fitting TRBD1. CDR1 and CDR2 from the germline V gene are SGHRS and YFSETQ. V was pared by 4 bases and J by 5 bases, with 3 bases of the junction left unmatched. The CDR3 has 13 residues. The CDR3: CASSQDRGETQYF. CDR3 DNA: TGCGCCAGCAGCCAAGACAGGGGGGAGACCCAGTACTTC.

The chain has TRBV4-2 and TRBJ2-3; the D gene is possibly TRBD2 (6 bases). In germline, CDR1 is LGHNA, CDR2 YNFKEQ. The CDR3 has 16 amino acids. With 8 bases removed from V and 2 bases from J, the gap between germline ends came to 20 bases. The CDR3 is CASSEVRRGPTDTQYF. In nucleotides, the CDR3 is TGTGCCAGCTCGGAGGTACGGCGGGGACCCACAGATACGCAGTATTTT.

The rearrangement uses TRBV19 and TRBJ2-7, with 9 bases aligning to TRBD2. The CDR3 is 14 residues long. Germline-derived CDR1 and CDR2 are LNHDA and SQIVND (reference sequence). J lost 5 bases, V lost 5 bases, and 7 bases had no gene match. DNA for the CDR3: TGTGCCAGTAGTCGGCGGGGGGGCAGCCACGAGCAGTACTTC. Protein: CASSRRGGSHEQYF.

The CDR3 is CASSPLAYNTGELFF. CDR3 coding DNA: TGTGCCAGCAGCCCATTAGCGTACAACACCGGGGAGCTGTTTTTT. The chain recombines TRBV7-2 with TRBJ2-2; the D gene is possibly TRBD2 (5 bases). V was trimmed by 5 bases and J by 2 bases, leaving 12 bases between them. The germline V gene has CDR1 SGHTA and CDR2 FQGNSA. CDR3 size: 15 residues.

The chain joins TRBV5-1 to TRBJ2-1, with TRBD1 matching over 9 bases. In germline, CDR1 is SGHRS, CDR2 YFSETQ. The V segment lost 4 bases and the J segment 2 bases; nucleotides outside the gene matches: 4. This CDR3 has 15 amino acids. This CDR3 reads CASSKGQGPYNEQFF. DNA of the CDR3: TGCGCCAGCAGCAAAGGACAGGGGCCCTACAATGAGCAGTTCTTC.

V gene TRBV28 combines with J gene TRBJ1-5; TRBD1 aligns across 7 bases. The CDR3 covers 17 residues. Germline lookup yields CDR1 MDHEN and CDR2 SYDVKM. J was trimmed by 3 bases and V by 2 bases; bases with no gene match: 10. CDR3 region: CASSLLPTGSPNQPQHF. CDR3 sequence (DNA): TGTGCCAGCAGTTTACTACCGACAGGGAGTCCCAATCAGCCCCAGCATTTT.

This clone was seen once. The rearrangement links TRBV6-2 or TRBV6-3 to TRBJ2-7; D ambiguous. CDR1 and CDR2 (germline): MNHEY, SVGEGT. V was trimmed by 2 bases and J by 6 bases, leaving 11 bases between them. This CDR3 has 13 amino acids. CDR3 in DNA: TGTGCCAGCAGTTACCTTCGCTATAGCGAGCAGTACTTC. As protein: CASSYLRYSEQYF.

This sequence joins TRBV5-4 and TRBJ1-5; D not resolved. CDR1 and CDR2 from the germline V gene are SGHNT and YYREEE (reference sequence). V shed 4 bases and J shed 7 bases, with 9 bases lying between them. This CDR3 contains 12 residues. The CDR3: CASSVDSQPQHF. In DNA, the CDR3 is TGTGCCAGCAGCGTCGACTCCCAGCCCCAGCATTTT.

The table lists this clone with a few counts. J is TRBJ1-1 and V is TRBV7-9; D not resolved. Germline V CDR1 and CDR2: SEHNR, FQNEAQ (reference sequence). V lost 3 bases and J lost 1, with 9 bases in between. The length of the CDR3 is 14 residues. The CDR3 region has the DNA TGTGCCAGCAGCTTGGGCTCCAAGAACACTGAAGCTTTCTTT. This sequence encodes CASSLGSKNTEAFF.